The T cell receptor (beta chain) under discussion was sequenced for a study of PD-1 blockade in mismatch repair-deficient tumors (dated 2017 in TCRdb). Regarding the study in general: Between September 2013 and late 2016, 86 consecutive patients with around 11 mismatch repair-deficient cancer types, all previously treated and progressing, were enrolled in the trial. Deep sequencing of TCR CDR3 regions was used to track tumor-associated T cell clones in peripheral blood of patients responding to PD-1 blockade. The research as a whole found: Tumor-resident clones, often undetectable in blood before treatment, expanded rapidly after pembrolizumab and then contracted, generally before radiologic responses.

Its CDR3 holds 12 amino acids, cysteine through phenylalanine. Only the CDR3 DNA stays, 36 bases, in frame from base 1. CDR1 and CDR2 are drawn from the germline V gene (reference sequence): LNHDA, SQIVND. V lost 7 bases and J lost 7 bases, and the count of bases not matched to a germline gene is 4. Library preparation was by the immunoSEQ multiplex PCR assay. Entries here come from immuneACCESS through TCRdb and include only in-frame sequences with V and J called. Some clones fail to appear in such tables; in the studies checked, an unresolved V gene covers under half of the shortfall, and the cause of the remainder is unknown. This sample is represented by some 130,000 clones; 85% to 90% of them were singletons. Jointly, the top ten make up about 10% of the sample. On this clone: The antigen it binds to is not known. No qualities accompany the bases; no much larger clone lies one base away.

For every enrolled patient, mismatch repair deficiency was confirmed by either polymerase chain reaction or immunohistochemistry. TCR sequencing was performed for a few patients who responded to pembrolizumab therapy. The phase II trial prospectively evaluated PD-1 blockade with pembrolizumab in advanced mismatch repair-deficient cancers, independent of tissue of origin. Peripheral blood T cell samples were serially collected before and at multiple times after PD-1 blockade was started. Blood sampling time points were reported as weeks after the first dose of pembrolizumab. This receptor was identified in an adult with mismatch repair-deficient cancer. The rearrangement combines TRBV19 with TRBJ1-5; 7 bases in between match TRBD1. The material was peripheral blood, obtained 72 weeks after starting pembrolizumab. The bases read TGTGCCAGTACCACAGGGGACCAGCCCCAGCATTTT. Its product reads: CASTTGDQPQHF.